A selection of T cell receptor beta chains follows, all from one sample in a study of Ad26.COV2.S vaccination and SARS-CoV-2 variants. Sequencing was performed with immunoSEQ multiplex PCR; in TCRdb, only in-frame clones are kept and a portion is missing. This sample yields hundreds of thousands of clones, of which more than 70% are seen a single time; around 1.5% belongs to the top ten. The specimen comprised peripheral blood, sampled in a trial of Ad26.COV2.S vaccine versus placebo. All receptors come from a person aged 18 to 59 who received the Ad26.COV2.S COVID-19 vaccine or a placebo. The CDR3 runs from the conserved cysteine through the conserved F or W. D genes are given only for firm matches. For some rows the clone size is stated as once, few or many, or as a class when expanded; others skip it.

abundance	v_gene	j_gene	d_gene	CDR3nt	CDR3aa
-	TRBV2	TRBJ1-4	-	TGTGCCAGCAGTGACGGGGTGGAAAAACTGTTTTTT	CASSDGVEKLFF
-	TRBV15	TRBJ2-7	TRBD1	TGTGCCACCAGCAGATCTACAGGGGTCAACGAGCAGTACTTC	CATSRSTGVNEQYF
few	TRBV30	TRBJ2-7	TRBD2	TGTGCCTGGAACCAGCGGGAGGGCGAGCAGTACTTC	CAWNQREGEQYF
few	TRBV2	TRBJ2-5	TRBD1	TGTGCCAGCACTGGGACAGGGGCGAATCGGAGGGAGACCCAGTACTTC	CASTGTGANRRETQYF
-	TRBV9	TRBJ2-3	-	TGTGCCAGCAGCTCTGGGCAGAGCACAGATACGCAGTATTTT	CASSSGQSTDTQYF
-	TRBV7-9	TRBJ1-2	-	TGTGCCAGCAGCTTAGGTCCGGGCTATGGCTACACCTTC	CASSLGPGYGYTF
-	TRBV6-5	TRBJ2-5	TRBD1	TGTGCCAGCACCACCACAGGGGGCCAAGAGACCCAGTACTTC	CASTTTGGQETQYF
-	TRBV18	TRBJ2-1	-	TGTGCCAGCTCATCCATGACAGGTCTGGTCAATGAGCAGTTCTTC	CASSSMTGLVNEQFF
-	TRBV6-1	TRBJ2-5	-	TGTGCCAGCAGTGAAGCCTGGGTTGAGACCCAGTACTTC	CASSEAWVETQYF
-	TRBV14	TRBJ2-1	-	TGTGCCAGCAGCCAAGCTCTGTTGATGAATGAGCAGTTCTTC	CASSQALLMNEQFF
-	TRBV27	TRBJ1-6	-	TGTGCCAGCCGCCCCACAGGGACCTATAATTCACCCCTCCACTTT	CASRPTGTYNSPLHF
-	TRBV7-9	TRBJ2-3	-	TGTGCCAGCAGCTTACGCTCAGATACGCAGTATTTT	CASSLRSDTQYF
-	TRBV7-3	TRBJ1-6	TRBD1	TGTGCCAGCAGCTTCACAGGGGCTTCTTCACCCCTCCACTTT	CASSFTGASSPLHF
once	TRBV7-8	TRBJ1-1	-	TGTGCCAGCCGCCTTTCCTATGGAGCTTTCTTT	CASRLSYGAFF
-	TRBV7-2	TRBJ2-3	TRBD2	TGTGCCAGCAGCTCCCCCTCTCGGAGGGCGGGGGGGCAAGATACGCAGTATTTT	CASSSPSRRAGGQDTQYF
few	TRBV5-4	TRBJ2-1	-	TGTGCCAGCAGCTTGGGACTATCTGAGCAGTTCTTC	CASSLGLSEQFF
-	TRBV5-1	TRBJ2-1	TRBD2	TGCGCCAGCAGCACTAGCGGCCCCTCCTACAATGAGCAGTTCTTC	CASSTSGPSYNEQFF
-	TRBV5-1	TRBJ2-1	TRBD2	TGCGCCAGCAGCCCTTGGGGGGGTTACAATGAGCAGTTCTTC	CASSPWGGYNEQFF
-	TRBV6-5	TRBJ2-7	-	TGTGCCAGCAGTCCTAGCTTGATTTCGGTCTACGAGCAGTACTTC	CASSPSLISVYEQYF
once	TRBV19	TRBJ2-1	TRBD2	TGTGCCAGTAGTATAGCGGGAGGAGGAATTGAGCAGTTCTTC	CASSIAGGGIEQFF
-	TRBV6-5	TRBJ1-5	-	TGTGCCAGCAGTTACCGGGGGGGGCCCCAGCATTTT	CASSYRGGPQHF
-	TRBV7-8	TRBJ1-2	-	TGTGCCAGCAGCATAAACGAGAACCAAGGGCCGGGCTACACCTTC	CASSINENQGPGYTF
-	TRBV27	TRBJ2-5	-	TGTGCCAGCAGCGATTGGGGGAAAGAGACCCAGTACTTC	CASSDWGKETQYF
-	TRBV7-6	TRBJ2-1	TRBD2	TGTGCCAGCAGCTTAGAGGGCGGGAGGGGTGAGCAGTTCTTC	CASSLEGGRGEQFF
-	TRBV19	TRBJ1-2	-	TGTGCCAGTAGTATCGACGTCTACTATGGCTACACCTTC	CASSIDVYYGYTF
-	TRBV5-1	TRBJ2-1	TRBD2	TGCGCCAGCAGCTTGGTGGCTAGCGGGAGGGATGAGCAGTTCTTC	CASSLVASGRDEQFF
-	TRBV7-9	TRBJ1-5	TRBD1	TGTGCCAGCAGCTCGGACAGGGTCAATCAGCCCCAGCATTTT	CASSSDRVNQPQHF
-	TRBV15	TRBJ2-3	TRBD2	TGTGCCACCAGCACACCCGGGGGGACGAATACGCAGTATTTT	CATSTPGGTNTQYF
-	TRBV4-3	TRBJ1-6	-	TGCGCCAGCAGCCAAGATCGGGGGCGCCGATCACCCCTCCACTTT	CASSQDRGRRSPLHF
-	TRBV12-3/TRBV12-4	TRBJ1-5	-	TGTGCCAGCAGTTTTTTATACGATCAGCCCCAGCATTTT	CASSFLYDQPQHF
-	TRBV2	TRBJ2-1	-	TGTGCCAGCAATAAAGGGAATGAGCAGTTCTTC	CASNKGNEQFF
-	TRBV18	TRBJ2-3	-	TGTGCCAGCTCACCTAAGAGCGGTAAGCCAGATACGCAGTATTTT	CASSPKSGKPDTQYF
once	TRBV24-1	TRBJ2-5	-	TGTGCCACCAGTGACGGGCACAGGTCCCAAGAGACCCAGTACTTC	CATSDGHRSQETQYF
-	TRBV3-1/TRBV3-2	TRBJ2-5	-	TGTGCCAGCAGCCAAAAGAGGGATGTAGAGACCCAGTACTTC	CASSQKRDVETQYF
few	TRBV6-5	TRBJ2-7	-	TGTGCCAGCAGTTACTCGAGCGGCAAGCAGTACTTC	CASSYSSGKQYF
-	TRBV18	TRBJ2-3	TRBD1	TGTGCCAGCTCCACCTCCCGGACAGGGATGACAGATACGCAGTATTTT	CASSTSRTGMTDTQYF
-	TRBV5-1	TRBJ2-7	-	TGCGCCAGCAGCTTGGTGGCAGGCTCTCCCTACGAGCAGTACTTC	CASSLVAGSPYEQYF
-	TRBV4-2	TRBJ2-5	-	TGTGCCAGCAGCCAAGACCCGGGACCCAGACGCAGGACCCAGTACTTC	CASSQDPGPRRRTQYF
few	TRBV10-3	TRBJ1-1	TRBD1	TGTGCCATCCAGAACCAACAGGGGTCTGAAGCTTTCTTT	CAIQNQQGSEAFF
-	TRBV6-2/TRBV6-3	TRBJ1-2	-	TGTGCCAGCAGTTACTCCCCGGGAGGGCGTATAAATGGCTACACCTTC	CASSYSPGGRINGYTF
-	TRBV5-1	TRBJ1-5	-	TGCGCCAGCAGCCCCGGATATAGCAATCAGCCCCAGCATTTT	CASSPGYSNQPQHF
-	TRBV11-2	TRBJ1-2	-	TGTGCCAGCAGCTTAGGAGGACTCTATGGCTACACCTTC	CASSLGGLYGYTF
-	TRBV5-1	TRBJ1-5	-	TGCGCCAGCAGCTTGTGGCAGCCCCAGCATTTT	CASSLWQPQHF
-	TRBV7-2	TRBJ2-1	-	TGTGCCAGCAGCTCTAACTCACAGAAACATACAATTGGGCAGTTCTTC	CASSSNSQKHTIGQFF
-	TRBV2	TRBJ2-7	-	TGTGCCAGCAGAGACCTCCTCTACGAGCAGTACTTC	CASRDLLYEQYF
few	TRBV6-5	TRBJ1-1	TRBD1	TGTGCCAGCAGTTACGGGGGACAGCCGAACACTGAAGCTTTCTTT	CASSYGGQPNTEAFF
-	TRBV30	TRBJ2-5	TRBD1	TGTGCCTGGGACAGGGCCCGCAGGGAGACCCAGTACTTC	CAWDRARRETQYF
once	TRBV18	TRBJ2-1	-	TGTGCCAGCTCACCCACTAGACTCAATGAGCAGTTCTTC	CASSPTRLNEQFF
-	TRBV12-5	TRBJ1-1	TRBD1	TGTGCTAGTGGTTTTTCTCCGGGACAGGGGCCTTTGGAAGCTTTCTTT	CASGFSPGQGPLEAFF
-	TRBV18	TRBJ2-2	-	TGTGCCAGCTCACCACCTGCGGATTCCGGGGAGCTGTTTTTT	CASSPPADSGELFF
-	TRBV5-1	TRBJ2-7	-	TGCGCCAGCAGCTTACCAACTTCTGACGAGCAGTACTTC	CASSLPTSDEQYF
-	TRBV2	TRBJ1-5	-	TGTGCCAGCAGTAGAAGGTCGGGAGATAGCAATCAGCCCCAGCATTTT	CASSRRSGDSNQPQHF
-	TRBV6-5	TRBJ1-2	-	TGTGCCAGCAGTTACTCGGGGAACTATGGCTACACCTTC	CASSYSGNYGYTF
-	TRBV24-1	TRBJ2-3	-	TGTGCCACCAGTGACCCCGGGGGCACAGATACGCAGTATTTT	CATSDPGGTDTQYF
-	TRBV11-2	TRBJ1-4	TRBD1	TGTGCCAGCAGCTTAGAGGGACAGGCAACTAATGAAAAACTGTTTTTT	CASSLEGQATNEKLFF
-	TRBV9	TRBJ1-1	-	TGTGCCAGCAGCCCCAGCGTAGGGAACACTGAAGCTTTCTTT	CASSPSVGNTEAFF
-	TRBV5-1	TRBJ1-4	-	TGCGCCAGCAGCCTCTTCGGGGGGACCAATGAAAAACTGTTTTTT	CASSLFGGTNEKLFF
-	TRBV19	TRBJ2-5	-	TGTGCCAGTAGTGTGACCCAAGAGACCCAGTACTTC	CASSVTQETQYF
-	TRBV5-5	TRBJ1-5	-	TGTGCCAGCAGCTTCACAACGAGCAATCAGCCCCAGCATTTT	CASSFTTSNQPQHF